This T cell receptor beta chain was captured in a study of cytomegalovirus exposure and HLA in healthy donors. The overall study: Caucasian-associated ancestry cluster membership applied to approximately 81% of some 400 genotyped donors. Regarding the study as a whole: Most TCRs appeared rarely, but some public TCRs recurred in many donors. In a later analysis, at a false discovery rate of 0.05, about 16,000 TCR beta sequences matched HLA alleles.

The PCR made use of 60 Vbeta and 13 Jbeta primers. Original methodology: Later analysis identified tens of millions of unique TCR beta chains, 8.5 million to 13 million shared. Only in-frame clones appear in the TCRdb table, and some are missing; sequencing was by immunoSEQ multiplex PCR. Clone size and the V and J calls come from that table; the DNA yielded D and trimming. This repertoire shows more than 85,000 clones, roughly 69% found once; its top ten account for roughly 5.3%. Germline values: CDR1 SQVTM, CDR2 ANQGSEA. Trimming stripped 4 bases from V and 4 bases from J, with 16 bases between. The CDR3 sequence is 14 residues long. In the case of this clone: What it binds is unknown.

The V call is TRBV29-1, the J call TRBJ1-2; TRBD1 is a possible D gene (5 bases). The receptor was isolated from a woman aged 70 to 79 in good health and CMV-seropositive. The material sequenced was PBMCs. The CDR3 protein is CSVGHPGQSYGYTF. Written as DNA, the CDR3 is TGCAGCGTTGGACATCCAGGGCAGTCCTATGGCTACACCTTC. The entire variable domain, with the rest obtained from reference TRBV29-1 and TRBJ1-2, is as follows: SAVISQKPSRDICQRGTSLTIQCQVDSQVTMMFWYRQQPGQSLTLIATANQGSEATYESGFVIDKFPISRPNLTFSTLTVSNMSPEDSSIYLCSVGHPGQSYGYTFGSGTRLTVV.